This T cell receptor (beta chain) was observed in a study of blood T cell repertoires in COVID-19. Overall study: COVID-19 samples, acute and convalescent, were from the United States, Italy and Spain. T cells, B-cell-depleted T cells, or PBMCs supplied cDNA or gDNA.

Clones were read by immunoSEQ multiplex PCR, and TCRdb kept only the in-frame ones, dropping some. The table includes about 200,000 clones, 80% to 85% detected once. Recruits, aged about 18 to 90 years, lived in 24 US areas. Grouping used clinical history reported by participants in a survey and questionnaire. V lost 0 bases and J lost 1; bases outside the gene matches: 13. The CDR3 contains 20 residues. CDR1 and CDR2 from the germline V gene are SQVTM and ANQGSEA. The V gene is TRBV29-1, the J gene TRBJ2-5; 14 positions agree with TRBD2. This clonotype was obtained from a man in his forties who had recovered from COVID-19. Sequencing was done on a sample of PBMCs or T cells enriched from blood (not recorded which). Here the CDR3 DNA reads TGCAGCGTTGAAGATCTAAGTCCCAGGGGACTAGCGGGGGTCCAAGAGACCCAGTACTTC. This sequence encodes CSVEDLSPRGLAGVQETQYF.